This is a list of T cell receptor beta chains from one sample in a study of blood T cells in healthy people across ages. TCRdb passed the 5' RACE reads through MiXCR, listing each CDR3 protein once. Among approximately 690,000 distinct CDR3 sequences listed, around 54% were seen once. Input material: blood. All receptors come from a man aged 55 to 70 in good health. The CDR3 runs from the conserved cysteine through the conserved F or W. D genes are given only for firm matches. Clone size is stated in some rows and not others, as once, few, many or a class when expanded.

J | D | V | size | CDR3 | DNA
TRBJ2-3 | NA | TRBV7-9 | NA | CASSFQRITDTQYF | TGTGCCAGCAGCTTCCAGAGAATCACAGATACGCAGTATTTT
TRBJ2-7 | NA | TRBV5-8 | NA | CASSAGTDTYEQYF | TGTGCCAGCAGCGCCGGGACGGACACCTACGAGCAGTACTTC
TRBJ1-4 | NA | TRBV12-3/TRBV12-4 | NA | CASSSGGANNEKLFF | TGTGCCAGCAGTTCTGGAGGCGCGAATAATGAAAAACTGTTTTTT
TRBJ2-1 | TRBD2 | TRBV14 | few | CASSQDGGGEQFF | TGTGCCAGCAGCCAAGATGGGGGGGGTGAGCAGTTCTTC
TRBJ2-3 | NA | TRBV5-1 | NA | CASTPGTFTDTQYF | TGCGCCAGCACCCCCGGGACTTTCACAGATACGCAGTATTTT
TRBJ2-2 | NA | TRBV24-1 | NA | CATSEATAGTGELFF | TGTGCCACCAGTGAGGCCACCGCGGGAACCGGGGAGCTGTTTTTT
TRBJ1-1 | NA | TRBV10-2 | NA | CASSGTDIVNTEAFF | TGCGCCAGCAGTGGGACAGACATTGTCAACACTGAAGCTTTCTTT
TRBJ2-5 | NA | TRBV2 | NA | CASSEGGAPQETQYF | TGTGCCAGCAGTGAAGGGGGGGCACCGCAAGAGACCCAGTACTTC
TRBJ2-5 | NA | TRBV20-1 | NA | CSARAVYLKETQYF | TGCAGTGCTAGAGCGGTCTATCTGAAAGAGACCCAGTACTTC
TRBJ1-1 | NA | TRBV20-1 | NA | CSARPPGLGPEAFF | TGCAGTGCCCGCCCCCCGGGCCTGGGGCCTGAAGCTTTCTTT
TRBJ1-6 | TRBD1 | TRBV5-6 | NA | CASSHGTGKANSPLHF | TGTGCCAGCAGCCACGGGACAGGGAAAGCTAATTCACCCCTCCACTTT
TRBJ2-5 | NA | TRBV5-1 | few | CASSRDTSETQYF | TGCGCCAGCAGCCGGGACACCTCCGAGACCCAGTACTTC
TRBJ2-3 | NA | TRBV12-3/TRBV12-4 | NA | CASSLAGMNTDTQYF | TGTGCCAGCAGTTTAGCAGGGATGAACACAGATACGCAGTATTTT
TRBJ1-2 | NA | TRBV15 | once | CATSRESYGYTF | TGTGCCACCAGCAGAGAGTCCTATGGCTACACCTTC
TRBJ1-2 | TRBD1 | TRBV7-8 | NA | CASSLGNRGRIYGYTF | TGTGCCAGCAGCTTAGGGAACAGGGGGCGTATCTATGGCTACACCTTC
TRBJ2-5 | TRBD2 | TRBV4-2 | few | CASGSRPGGQVEQYF | TGTGCCAGCGGCTCAAGGCCGGGGGGGCAAGTTGAGCAGTACTTC
TRBJ2-5 | NA | TRBV4-2 | NA | CASSQDPGHQGTQYF | TGTGCCAGCAGCCAAGACCCGGGGCACCAAGGGACCCAGTACTTC
TRBJ2-1 | NA | TRBV20-1 | NA | CSAYLSGRLYNEQFF | TGCAGTGCTTACCTTAGTGGTAGACTATACAATGAGCAGTTCTTC
TRBJ2-2 | NA | TRBV18 | NA | CASSPRDFTGELFF | TGTGCCAGCTCACCACGGGATTTTACCGGGGAGCTGTTTTTT
TRBJ2-3 | NA | TRBV7-2 | NA | CASSLVIATDTQYF | TGTGCCAGCAGCTTAGTCATAGCAACAGATACGCAGTATTTT
TRBJ2-2 | TRBD2 | TRBV20-1 | NA | CSASTSGGSNTGELFF | TGCAGTGCCTCGACTAGCGGGGGGTCTAACACCGGGGAGCTGTTTTTT
TRBJ1-2 | NA | TRBV30 | NA | CAWSAQSTESYGYTF | TGTGCCTGGAGTGCCCAATCGACAGAAAGCTATGGCTACACCTTC
TRBJ2-3 | TRBD2 | TRBV20-1 | NA | CSASRVAGDPDTQYF | TGCAGTGCTAGTCGGGTAGCGGGGGACCCCGATACGCAGTATTTT
TRBJ2-1 | TRBD2 | TRBV20-1 | NA | CSARLAGGLFQQFF | TGCAGTGCCAGACTAGCGGGGGGCCTTTTTCAGCAGTTCTTC
TRBJ2-7 | NA | TRBV5-1 | NA | CASSTLTGGDSYEQYF | TGCGCCAGCAGCACTCTGACTGGCGGGGACTCCTACGAGCAGTACTTC